This section outlines one T cell receptor beta chain sequence together with its context. Its specificity is unknown. V was trimmed by 8 bases and J by 5 bases, leaving 13 bases between them. This CDR3 comprises 13 residues. Germline loops: CDR1 MDHEN, CDR2 SYDVKM. The data are from a study of cytomegalovirus exposure and HLA in healthy donors. Study conclusions and caveats: CMV serostatus stood as the only immune exposure information on hand. Later on, an analysis showed TCR association rates differing by HLA locus, with DRB1 the most and HLA-C the fewest. The study recorded fewer than 200 TCR beta chains that were cytomegalovirus-associated. Confirmation in vitro established that a few CMV-associated chains were specific for CMV antigens.

PCR employed 60 Vbeta and 13 Jbeta primers. Method: immunoSEQ multiplex PCR; TCRdb's copy keeps in-frame clones and lacks some. This table lists about 160,000 clones. The chain has TRBV28 and TRBJ1-5; possibly TRBD1 for D (5 bases). The receptor's source is a man aged 25 to 45 in good health and CMV-seronegative. Sequenced material: PBMCs. CDR3 DNA sequence: TGTGCCAGCGTTAAGGTCAGGGATCAGCCCCAGCATTTT. Amino acid sequence: CASVKVRDQPQHF.